The present entry profiles one TCR beta chain with its context. The target antigen is unknown. The sample is drawn from a study of human T cells and chemical hapten exposure. A single record per CDR3 protein comes from TCRdb applying MiXCR to the RACE reads. Here the sample spans roughly 200,000 distinct CDR3 sequences, under 25% being singletons. Germline-derived CDR1 and CDR2 are MDHEN and SYDVKM. V was clipped by 10 bases and J by 4 bases; unmatched bases: 4. This CDR3 contains 12 residues. Time point noted: patch test 3, about 24 weeks after DPC sensitization. Specified treatment: therapeutic diphenylcyclopropenone sensitization with weekly scalp DPC. Study conclusions and caveats: There was no change with DPC sensitization in TCRs above 1 in 1000 frequency.

This material consisted of whole blood, taken in connection with sensitization to the hapten diphenylcyclopropenone (DPC). The TCR sequence derives from a middle-aged woman with alopecia areata. Some clones in this sample may be carry-over from other donors' samples. This chain links TRBV28 with TRBJ2-5; 9 nucleotides match TRBD1. CDR3 amino acids: CATETGGETQYF. CDR3 in DNA: TGTGCCACCGAGACAGGGGGAGAGACCCAGTACTTC.